A selection of T cell receptor beta chains follows, all from one sample in a study of T cells in Graves' hyperthyroidism and ophthalmopathy. From the multiplex PCR reads, TCRdb called clonotypes with MiXCR, one entry per CDR3 protein. The table lists some 560,000 distinct CDR3 sequences, 15% to 18% of them singletons. Sample: blood. Every receptor here comes from a woman under 40 with Graves' hyperthyroidism. CDR3s include the opening cysteine and the closing phenylalanine or tryptophan. D genes are given only for firm matches. Some rows have no size entry. The others give once, few or many, or a class for an expanded clone.

v_call	clone_size	j_call	d_call	cdr3_aa	cdr3_nt
TRBV7-3	few	TRBJ2-2	NA	CASSFTTAGELFF	TGTGCCAGCAGCTTTACTACCGCCGGGGAGCTGTTTTTT
TRBV6-1	NA	TRBJ1-5	NA	CASSTLMGNQPQHF	TGTGCCAGCAGTACCCTGATGGGGAATCAGCCCCAGCATTTT
TRBV10-2	NA	TRBJ1-2	TRBD1	CASSPTGVDYGYTF	TGCGCCAGCAGTCCTACAGGGGTTGACTATGGCTACACCTTC
TRBV20-1	NA	TRBJ2-3	TRBD2	CSAPSGRFADTQYF	TGCAGTGCTCCAAGCGGGAGGTTCGCAGATACGCAGTATTTT
TRBV12-3/TRBV12-4	many	TRBJ2-7	TRBD2	CASTKREGTYEQYF	TGTGCCAGCACCAAGCGGGAGGGCACCTACGAGCAGTACTTC
TRBV7-2	many	TRBJ2-1	TRBD2	CASSLSPLAGYNEQFF	TGTGCCAGCAGCTTATCCCCACTAGCGGGGTACAATGAGCAGTTCTTC
TRBV2	many	TRBJ2-5	TRBD1	CASSEDTGGQETQYF	TGTGCCAGCAGTGAGGACACAGGGGGGCAAGAGACCCAGTACTTC
TRBV24-1	few	TRBJ2-5	NA	CATSDRTGRETQYF	TGTGCCACCAGTGACCGCACCGGTCGGGAGACCCAGTACTTC
TRBV6-1	NA	TRBJ2-1	NA	CASSELGLSYNEQFF	TGTGCCAGCAGTGAACTAGGGCTATCCTACAATGAGCAGTTCTTC
TRBV27	few	TRBJ1-4	NA	CASSPLNEKLFF	TGTGCCAGCAGTCCGCTTAATGAAAAACTGTTTTTT
TRBV9	few	TRBJ2-3	TRBD2	CASSVAPAGGDTQYF	TGTGCCAGCAGCGTAGCCCCAGCGGGAGGAGATACGCAGTATTTT
TRBV30	NA	TRBJ1-1	NA	CAWSAVTEAFF	TGTGCCTGGAGTGCGGTCACTGAAGCTTTCTTT
TRBV20-1	many	TRBJ1-1	NA	CSARVRGPLNTEAFF	TGCAGTGCTAGAGTTCGTGGACCGCTGAACACTGAAGCTTTCTTT
TRBV19	NA	TRBJ2-7	TRBD2	CASSSQRDSYEQYF	TGTGCCAGTAGTAGCCAGCGGGACTCCTACGAGCAGTACTTC
TRBV11-2	many	TRBJ2-7	NA	CASSLEVPTSYEQYF	TGTGCCAGCAGCTTAGAGGTCCCGACGTCCTACGAGCAGTACTTC
TRBV3-1	few	TRBJ2-2	TRBD2	CASSPRRLAGGRAGELFF	TGTGCCAGCAGCCCACGACGACTAGCGGGAGGACGGGCCGGGGAGCTGTTTTTT
TRBV19	few	TRBJ2-7	TRBD2	CASSHGLAGAYEQYF	TGTGCCAGTAGTCATGGGCTAGCGGGGGCCTACGAGCAGTACTTC
TRBV29-1	NA	TRBJ2-7	NA	CSVAAAHIEYEQYF	TGCAGCGTTGCTGCCGCGCATATTGAGTACGAGCAGTACTTC
TRBV7-2	many	TRBJ2-7	NA	CASSRLHQNSYEQYF	TGTGCCAGCAGCCGCCTTCATCAGAACTCCTACGAGCAGTACTTC
TRBV30	NA	TRBJ1-1	NA	CAWHLGAIGPEAFF	TGTGCCTGGCATTTAGGGGCGATTGGCCCGGAAGCTTTCTTT
TRBV20-1	many	TRBJ2-1	TRBD2	CSARDPGTSGAYNEQFF	TGCAGTGCTAGAGACCCGGGGACTAGCGGGGCCTACAATGAGCAGTTCTTC
TRBV3-1	few	TRBJ2-2	NA	CASSQGPLGNTGELFF	TGTGCCAGCAGCCAAGGGCCGTTAGGGAACACCGGGGAGCTGTTTTTT
TRBV10-3	many	TRBJ2-1	TRBD2	CAIRPSGTLEQFF	TGTGCCATCAGGCCTAGCGGCACGCTGGAGCAGTTCTTC
TRBV7-8	few	TRBJ2-7	NA	CASSLSVENYEQYF	TGTGCCAGCAGCTTATCGGTTGAGAACTACGAGCAGTACTTC
TRBV20-1	many	TRBJ2-5	TRBD2	CSARDMIAGTRETQYF	TGCAGTGCTAGAGATATGATAGCGGGTACACGGGAGACCCAGTACTTC
TRBV15	few	TRBJ2-3	TRBD2	CATSRPGLAGTDTQYF	TGTGCCACCAGCAGACCGGGACTAGCGGGCACAGATACGCAGTATTTT
TRBV30	many	TRBJ2-7	NA	CAWSTKSGTRPYEQYF	TGTGCCTGGAGTACTAAATCCGGGACTCGTCCCTACGAGCAGTACTTC
TRBV7-9	many	TRBJ2-7	NA	CASSKTSNYEQYF	TGTGCCAGCAGCAAAACTAGTAACTACGAGCAGTACTTC
TRBV7-2	NA	TRBJ2-5	TRBD2	CASSLGAGGRVETQYF	TGTGCCAGCAGCTTAGGTGCGGGGGGGCGCGTAGAGACCCAGTACTTC
TRBV6-1	NA	TRBJ1-2	NA	CASREGGYGYTF	TGTGCCAGCAGGGAGGGGGGGTATGGCTACACCTTC
TRBV29-1	NA	TRBJ2-7	NA	CSVEDSRGGYEQYF	TGCAGCGTTGAAGACTCTAGGGGGGGCTACGAGCAGTACTTC
TRBV6-1	many	TRBJ1-1	TRBD1	CASRGTTGLEKNTEAFF	TGTGCCAGCAGGGGAACGACAGGGTTGGAAAAAAACACTGAAGCTTTCTTT